These T cell receptor beta chains were read from a single sample in a study of technical replicates of blood from a few donors. Only in-frame clones appear in the TCRdb table, and some are missing; sequencing was by immunoSEQ multiplex PCR. The sample has about 58,000 clones; about 95% are singletons. Sequencing used PBMCs. The origin of the receptors is a human donor in good health. Some clones in this sample may be carry-over from other donors' samples. CDR3s include the opening cysteine and the closing phenylalanine or tryptophan. D genes are given only for firm matches. Clone size appears in some rows only: once, few, many, or a class for an expanded clone.

size	D	V	J	DNA	CDR3
.	TRBD1	TRBV19	TRBJ2-2	TGTGCCAGTACCCAGACAGGGGCCAACACCGGGGAGCTGTTTTTT	CASTQTGANTGELFF
.	TRBD2	TRBV5-1	TRBJ2-5	TGCGCCAGCAGCCTAGCGGGGGTACGAGAGACCCAGTACTTC	CASSLAGVRETQYF
.	TRBD1	TRBV2	TRBJ2-1	TGTGCCAGCAGATTGGGACAGGGTTCCTACAATGAGCAGTTCTTC	CASRLGQGSYNEQFF
.	.	TRBV7-3	TRBJ2-5	TGTGCCAGCAGCTTCGTAGCTCAAGAGACCCAGTACTTC	CASSFVAQETQYF
.	.	TRBV4-3	TRBJ1-2	TGCGCCAGCAGCCTTTCTCCCGTGGACAGTCAGGGCTACACCTTC	CASSLSPVDSQGYTF
.	.	TRBV4-1	TRBJ1-3	TGCGCCAGCAGCCAAGATCGCAGCTCTGGAAACACCATATATTTT	CASSQDRSSGNTIYF
.	.	TRBV11-3	TRBJ2-3	TGTGCCAGCAGCTTGCGGGGATTTGGAGATACGCAGTATTTT	CASSLRGFGDTQYF
.	TRBD2	TRBV30	TRBJ2-3	TGTGCCTGGAGTTCAACCAGCGGGAGACGGGATACGCAGTATTTT	CAWSSTSGRRDTQYF
.	.	TRBV11-1	TRBJ2-1	TGTGCCAGCAGCGATACAGGGGGAGGGAATGAGCAGTTCTTC	CASSDTGGGNEQFF
.	.	TRBV4-1	TRBJ2-7	TGCGCCAGCAGCCAAGGGATCGGGAGACTTTACGAGCAGTACTTC	CASSQGIGRLYEQYF
.	TRBD1	TRBV4-3	TRBJ1-2	TGCGCCAGCAGCCAAACGACAGGGAATAACTATGGCTACACCTTC	CASSQTTGNNYGYTF
.	TRBD2	TRBV5-1	TRBJ2-3	TGCGCCAGCAGCTCCCCGGGTAGCGGGGCCGTTCCCCAACGGGCAGATACGCAGTATTTT	CASSSPGSGAVPQRADTQYF
.	TRBD2	TRBV7-2	TRBJ2-5	TGTGCCAGCAGCAAGCGGACGGGGGGGCGGGAGACCCAGTACTTC	CASSKRTGGRETQYF
few	TRBD2	TRBV28	TRBJ2-2	TGTGCCAGCAGTTTGGGCGGGAGGGCCGGGACCGGGGAGCTGTTTTTT	CASSLGGRAGTGELFF
.	.	TRBV9	TRBJ1-1	TGTGCCAGCAGCGTAGAGGCCCAGGGAAACACTGAAGCTTTCTTT	CASSVEAQGNTEAFF
once	TRBD2	TRBV5-3	TRBJ2-7	TGTGCCAGAAGCTCGGGACTAGCGGGAGCAAGGTACGAGCAGTACTTC	CARSSGLAGARYEQYF
.	.	TRBV18	TRBJ1-2	TGTGCCAGCTCACCCCGGACAGAGAACTATGGCTACACCTTC	CASSPRTENYGYTF
.	TRBD2	TRBV7-9	TRBJ2-7	TGTGCCAGCAGCTCCGGGGGTAGCGGGGCGCTTTCCGAGCAGTACTTC	CASSSGGSGALSEQYF
.	TRBD2	TRBV10-3	TRBJ2-5	TGTGCCATCAGTGACTACGGGACTAGCGGGACTGAGACCCAGTACTTC	CAISDYGTSGTETQYF
.	.	TRBV6-6	TRBJ2-1	TGTGCCAGCAGTCCTAAGCGACAGGATTACAATGAGCAGTTCTTC	CASSPKRQDYNEQFF
.	TRBD1	TRBV18	TRBJ1-5	TGTGCCAGCTCCGTCGACAGGGCGAAGGAGGGCAATCAGCCCCAGCATTTT	CASSVDRAKEGNQPQHF
.	TRBD1	TRBV4-3	TRBJ2-1	TGCGCCAGCAGCCAGAACCCGACAGGGGTCTTGTCCAATGAGCAGTTCTTC	CASSQNPTGVLSNEQFF
.	.	TRBV2	TRBJ1-1	TGTGCCAGTAGGGAACTTGGACAGCGTAACACTGAAGCTTTCTTT	CASRELGQRNTEAFF
.	TRBD1	TRBV5-1	TRBJ2-1	TGCGCCAGCAGCCAAGTTAAAACAGGGGGCTCCTACAATGAGCAGTTCTTC	CASSQVKTGGSYNEQFF
medium-sized	TRBD1	TRBV4-2	TRBJ1-1	TGTGCCAGCAGCCAAGATGCCGGGACAGGCTCCACTGAAGCTTTCTTT	CASSQDAGTGSTEAFF
.	TRBD1	TRBV27	TRBJ2-3	TGTGCCAGCAGTTTATACCCCCCGGGACAGCTAGCCACAGATACGCAGTATTTT	CASSLYPPGQLATDTQYF
.	TRBD1	TRBV6-5	TRBJ1-4	TGTGCCAGCAGAAAACAGGGGTGGGAAAAACTGTTTTTT	CASRKQGWEKLFF
.	TRBD1	TRBV29-1	TRBJ1-1	TGCAGCGTTGATTCGACAGGGCGGACTGAAGCTTTCTTT	CSVDSTGRTEAFF
.	TRBD1	TRBV5-1	TRBJ1-2	TGCGCCAGCAGCACAGGGGGCTCCGGTGGCTACACCTTC	CASSTGGSGGYTF
.	.	TRBV5-4	TRBJ1-1	TGTGCAGGACAAACGAGCAACACTGAAGCTTTCTTT	CAGQTSNTEAFF
.	TRBD2	TRBV6-5	TRBJ2-3	TGTGCCAGCAGTTATATAGAAGCGGGAGCCGATACGCAGTATTTT	CASSYIEAGADTQYF
.	.	TRBV5-5	TRBJ1-1	TGTGCCAGCAGCTTGGACTCCTGGGGGAGGACTGAAGCTTTCTTT	CASSLDSWGRTEAFF
.	TRBD2	TRBV10-3	TRBJ2-5	TGTGCCATCAGTGCAGGTAGCGGGAGTCCGGAGACCCAGTACTTC	CAISAGSGSPETQYF
.	.	TRBV9	TRBJ2-3	TGTGCCAGCAGCGTGGACGGGGACTTCACAGATACGCAGTATTTT	CASSVDGDFTDTQYF
.	.	TRBV7-3	TRBJ1-5	TGTGCCAGCAGCGCAACACCCGGGGATCAGCCCCAGCATTTT	CASSATPGDQPQHF
.	.	TRBV5-6	TRBJ2-1	TGTGCCAGCAGCCTAACGGTGAGACTTTTAGATGGGCAGTTCTTC	CASSLTVRLLDGQFF
.	TRBD2	TRBV25-1	TRBJ2-1	TGTGCCAGCAGTGAAACAGCGGGGGGGCACTACAATGAGCAGTTCTTC	CASSETAGGHYNEQFF
.	.	TRBV9	TRBJ2-3	TGTGCCAGCAGTCTACGGGGGGCCGGAGATACGCAGTATTTT	CASSLRGAGDTQYF
.	TRBD1	TRBV29-1	TRBJ1-1	TGCAGCGTCTGTGAAGGACAGGCCAACACTGAAGCTTTCTTT	CSVCEGQANTEAFF
.	TRBD1	TRBV7-8	TRBJ1-2	TGTGCCAGCAGCTACCGGGACAGGTCCTATGGCTACACCTTC	CASSYRDRSYGYTF
.	TRBD2	TRBV9	TRBJ2-5	TGTGCCAGCAGCGCTCGACTAGCGGGGGAAGAGACCCAGTACTTC	CASSARLAGEETQYF
.	.	TRBV2	TRBJ2-7	TGTGCCAGCAGTGAAATGTTAGAGCAGTACTTC	CASSEMLEQYF
.	.	TRBV7-3	TRBJ2-5	TGTGCCAGCAGCTTACTCGCGGAAGAGACCCAGTACTTC	CASSLLAEETQYF
.	.	TRBV19	TRBJ2-5	TGTGCCAGTAGTATTGGGGGGTCGGAGACCCAGTACTTC	CASSIGGSETQYF
.	TRBD1	TRBV11-1	TRBJ1-2	TGTGCCAGCAGCGCCCGGGACAGGTTGGGCTACACCTTC	CASSARDRLGYTF
once	.	TRBV9	TRBJ1-2	TGTGCCAGCAGCGTAGGCAGGGGAGGGTATGGCTACACCTTC	CASSVGRGGYGYTF
.	.	TRBV7-2	TRBJ1-2	TGTGCCAGCAGCCCCGGGGGAGGATCTAACTATGGCTACACCTTC	CASSPGGGSNYGYTF